The following is a T cell receptor beta chain sequence with its context. The antigen is unknown. Germline V gene data show CDR1 as SGHNT and CDR2 as YYREEE (reference sequence). This CDR3 contains 15 residues. V lost 3 bases and J lost 5; bases outside the gene matches: 2. The sample comes from a study of Ad26.COV2.S vaccination and SARS-CoV-2 variants. About the research overall: Ad26.COV2.S shots went into the muscle once or twice, 56 days apart.

Study conclusions and caveats: Vaccine recipients and placebo recipients showed similar non-spike TCR breadth. Reportedly, spike-specific CD8+ and CD4+ T cell responses achieved substantial breadth once vaccination had taken place.

Produced via immunoSEQ multiplex PCR; TCRdb's table is partial and in-frame only. The data hold some 350,000 clones, with about nine tenths observed a single time. Treatment given: roughly 20 received Ad26.COV2.S at low or high dose, single or two shots; about 5 received placebo; per-sample allocation not given. Sampling occurred on day 63 after the first vaccine or placebo injection. Donation came from an adult in Boston who was aged 18-55 years. The chain combines TRBV5-4 with TRBJ2-2, with TRBD2 matching over 12 bases. The source material was peripheral blood, sampled in a trial of Ad26.COV2.S vaccine versus placebo. This receptor was identified in a person aged 18-60 years who received the Ad26.COV2.S COVID-19 vaccine or a placebo. The CDR3 loop reads CASSSLAGGTGELFF. The CDR3 nucleotides are TGTGCCAGCAGCTCCCTAGCGGGGGGGACCGGGGAGCTGTTTTTT.